The 15 T cell receptor beta chains presented below share a single source sample, sequenced in a study of blood T cell repertoires in COVID-19 (dated by TCRdb to 2019 to 2021). The library relied on the immunoSEQ multiplex PCR assay. The clones in this table, taken by TCRdb from immuneACCESS, are in-frame only. Not every clone is retained; where verified, under half of the shortfall comes from an unresolved V gene, and the cause of the rest is unknown. Here the sample has a few hundred thousand clones; roughly 88% occur a single time. The ten largest clones represent 1.4% of the sample. Specimen: peripheral blood. Every receptor here comes from a woman aged 40 to 55 who had recovered from COVID-19.

This clone appeared a single time. The chain has TRBV6-2 or TRBV6-3 and TRBJ2-7; 10 nucleotides line up with TRBD2. The CDR3 consists of 15 residues. Trimming removed 4 bases from V and 2 bases from J; junction bases left unmatched: 5. Germline CDR1 MNHEY, CDR2 SVGEGT. The CDR3 reads CASSSLLAGAYEQYF. CDR3 in DNA: TGTGCCAGCAGTTCCCTTCTAGCGGGGGCCTACGAGCAGTACTTC.

The gene calls are TRBV6-2 or TRBV6-3 and TRBJ1-2; D unresolved. Germline-derived CDR1 and CDR2 are MNHEY and SVGEGT. This CDR3 region has 14 residues. V gave up 5 bases and J gave up 2 bases, with 12 bases separating them. The chain's CDR3 is CASSRVARNYGYTF. The CDR3 region has the DNA TGTGCCAGCAGTCGTGTCGCCAGAAACTATGGCTACACCTTC.

The chain couples TRBV10-3 to TRBJ2-1; 10 nucleotides line up with TRBD2. The CDR3 covers 16 residues. With 6 bases clipped from V and 1 base from J, the junction kept 6 bases outside the gene matches. Germline CDR1 reads ENHRY; CDR2 reads SYGVKD. The CDR3 DNA reads as TGTGCCATCAGCATCGTAGCGGGGGGATCCTACAATGAGCAGTTCTTC. Its translation: CAISIVAGGSYNEQFF.

This rearrangement joins TRBV7-2 to TRBJ2-1, with 10 bases fitting TRBD2. The V gene end was trimmed by 0 bases and the J gene end by 10 bases; junction bases not matched to a gene: 9. This CDR3 has 16 amino acids. Germline CDR1 SGHTA, CDR2 FQGNSA. CDR3 nucleotide sequence: TGTGCCAGCAGCTTAGCAGCGGGGGGGCTGGGTAAGGAGCAGTTCTTC. The encoded protein is CASSLAAGGLGKEQFF.

J is TRBJ1-3 and V is TRBV6-5, with TRBD1 matching over 8 bases. V lost 5 bases and J lost 4; bases outside the gene matches: 7. The germline gives CDR1 MNHEY, CDR2 SVGAGI. The CDR3 runs 15 residues. CDR3 residues: CASSNARTGGNTIYF. The DNA for the CDR3 is TGTGCCAGCAGTAATGCAAGGACAGGGGGAAACACCATATATTTT.

The V and J genes are TRBV19 and TRBJ1-1; the D is unclear. CDR1 LNHDA and CDR2 SQIVND come from the germline V gene (reference sequence). The CDR3 consists of 14 residues. The germline V and J ends were trimmed by 6 bases and 5 bases, with 16 bases remaining between them. CDR3 bases: TGTGCCAGTAGCATCTCCTCTGGAGGAACTGAAGCTTTCTTT. As protein: CASSISSGGTEAFF.

This chain links TRBV27 with TRBJ2-3; tentatively, D is TRBD2 (6 bases). V dropped 6 bases and J dropped 2 bases, with 15 bases sitting between them. The CDR3 spans 15 residues. Germline lookup yields CDR1 MNHEY and CDR2 SMNVEV (reference sequence). The CDR3 bases are TGTGCCAGCAGCCTGGGAGGTGAGGACACAGATACGCAGTATTTT. As protein: CASSLGGEDTDTQYF.

In this sample, this clone turned up a few times. The rearrangement joins TRBV4-2 to TRBJ1-6, with a weak D call TRBD1 (6 bases). The germline V and J ends were trimmed by 8 bases and 8 bases, with 16 bases remaining between them. The CDR3 consists of 14 residues. Germline values: CDR1 LGHNA, CDR2 YNFKEQ. The CDR3 spells CASGQSRGDSPLHF. As DNA, the CDR3 is TGTGCCAGCGGACAGTCCCGAGGCGATTCACCCCTCCACTTT.

The J gene is TRBJ1-5, the V gene TRBV7-9; TRBD1 matches at 7 bases. The V gene's germline CDR1 is SEHNR and CDR2 FQNEAQ (reference sequence). V shed 5 bases and J 2 bases; nucleotides not matched to a gene: 3. The CDR3 consists of 14 residues. The CDR3 reads CASSPQGGNQPQHF. In nucleotides, the CDR3 is TGTGCCAGCAGCCCGCAGGGGGGCAATCAGCCCCAGCATTTT.

There are a few counts of this clone. This chain links TRBV9 with TRBJ1-2, with D perhaps TRBD1 (5 bases). Germline V CDR1 and CDR2: SGDLS, YYNGEE. Trimming took off 4 bases at V and 5 bases at J, with 18 bases between the two ends. CDR3 size: 15 residues. The DNA for the CDR3 is TGTGCCAGCAGCCCAATGATACAGGTACCGTATGGCTACACCTTC. As protein: CASSPMIQVPYGYTF.

V and J are TRBV5-4 and TRBJ2-4, with D possibly matching TRBD1 (5 bases). The V end lost 5 bases, the J end lost 7 bases, and 10 bases lay between the germline ends. The germline CDR1 and CDR2 sequences are SGHNT and YYREEE (reference sequence). The CDR3 contains 12 residues. CDR3 in DNA: TGTGCCAGCAGTCAGGACACTAACATTCAGTACTTC. Its protein is CASSQDTNIQYF.

V and J are TRBV12-2 and TRBJ2-1; the table's TRBD1 call for D was not verified on the DNA. TRBV12-2 is a pseudogene locus. The CDR3 consists of 20 residues. CDR3 loop: CASRSASLVVMYRGYNEQFF. In nucleotides, the CDR3 is TGTGCAAGTCGCTCAGCAAGCTTAGTAGTAATGTACAGGGGCTACAATGAGCAGTTCTTC.

This clone was picked up a small number of times. The chain joins TRBV2 to TRBJ1-2; D is ambiguous. Germline V gives CDR1 SNHLY, CDR2 FYNNEI. Trimming pared 8 bases from V and 5 bases from J, leaving 9 bases between. The CDR3 is made up of 11 amino acids. The CDR3 here is CASARGYGYTF. The CDR3 DNA follows: TGTGCCAGCGCTCGAGGGTATGGCTACACCTTC. The full variable domain, in which reference TRBV2 and TRBJ1-2 provide the parts outside the CDR3, is EPEVTQTPSHQVTQMGQEVILRCVPISNHLYFYWYRQILGQKVEFLVSFYNNEISEKSEIFDDQFSVERPDGSNFTLKIRSTKLEDSAMYFCASARGYGYTFGSGTRLTVV.

The V and J genes are TRBV9 and TRBJ1-1; perhaps TRBD1 as D (6 bases). CDR3 length equals 16 residues. Trimming took 3 bases from V and 1 from J, leaving 16 bases between them. In germline, CDR1 is SGDLS, CDR2 YYNGEE. The CDR3 coding sequence is TGTGCCAGCAGCGCCAGAGGGGACACCTCGAACACTGAAGCTTTCTTT. Translation gives CASSARGDTSNTEAFF.

This rearrangement joins TRBV9 to TRBJ2-3; 9 nucleotides line up with TRBD2. Trimming took 0 bases from V and 5 from J; bases not matched to a gene: 7. The CDR3 totals 16 residues. Germline values: CDR1 SGDLS, CDR2 YYNGEE. The CDR3 sequence is CASSVGIAGVGDTQYF. CDR3 bases: TGTGCCAGCAGCGTAGGGATAGCGGGGGTGGGAGATACGCAGTATTTT.